These 9 T cell receptor beta chains originate from one sample sequenced in a study of blood T cell repertoires in COVID-19. Repertoires were generated with immunoSEQ multiplex PCR, while TCRdb's copy carries only in-frame clones and drops some. The sample lists 120,000 or so clones; about three quarters were seen once. Input material: peripheral blood. The receptors were sampled from a woman in her 70s with acute or convalescent COVID-19.

There are a few counts of this clone. The chain couples TRBV7-6 to TRBJ1-4; 8 bases align to TRBD1. Germline CDR1 reads SGHVS; CDR2 reads FNYEAQ. The CDR3 totals 16 residues. V gave up 5 bases and J gave up 7 bases; unmatched junction bases: 12. As DNA, the CDR3 is TGTGCCAGCAGCCCCAGACAGGGGACGTTGGTTGAAAAACTGTTTTTT. Encoded protein: CASSPRQGTLVEKLFF.

V gene TRBV19 combines with J gene TRBJ1-2; 7 nucleotides align to TRBD1. This CDR3 has 12 amino acids. Looked up from germline, CDR1 is LNHDA and CDR2 is SQIVND (reference sequence). V trimming: 8 bases; J trimming: 8 bases; junction bases outside the gene matches: 8. The CDR3 bases are TGTGCCAGTGGTAGGGGGCTAGGAGGCTACACCTTC. The encoded protein is CASGRGLGGYTF.

The chain uses TRBV6-4 and TRBJ2-2; TRBD1 agrees at 8 bases. The junction had 0 bases not matched to a gene; V was cut back by 6 bases and J by 0 bases. The CDR3 consists of 14 residues. CDR1 and CDR2 from the germline V gene are MRHNA and SNTAGT. CDR3 nucleotides: TGTGCCAGCAGGGGACAGGCGAACACCGGGGAGCTGTTTTTT. Protein product: CASRGQANTGELFF.

This chain joins TRBV5-1 and TRBJ2-3; 8 bases align to TRBD2. Germline V CDR1 and CDR2: SGHRS, YFSETQ. The V segment lost 0 bases and the J segment 1 base; nucleotides outside the gene matches: 10. This CDR3 comprises 18 residues. For the CDR3, the DNA is TGCGCCAGCAGCTTGGCCCGAGCGGGAGTAGTGGGCACAGATACGCAGTATTTT. This encodes CASSLARAGVVGTDTQYF. The whole variable domain, remainder taken from reference TRBV5-1 and TRBJ2-3, is KAGVTQTPRYLIKTRGQQVTLSCSPISGHRSVSWYQQTPGQGLQFLFEYFSETQRNKGNFPGRFSGRQFSNSRSEMNVSTLELGDSALYLCASSLARAGVVGTDTQYFGPGTRLTVL.

The chain combines TRBV7-9 with TRBJ2-1; TRBD1 agrees at 8 bases. Looked up from germline, CDR1 is SEHNR and CDR2 is FQNEAQ (reference sequence). This CDR3 is 16 amino acids long. V dropped 0 bases and J dropped 7; count of bases not matched to a gene: 8. CDR3 amino acids: CASSLAAGGLGNEQFF. In nucleotides, the CDR3 is TGTGCCAGCAGCTTAGCGGCAGGGGGCTTGGGGAATGAGCAGTTCTTC.

The rearrangement uses TRBV28 and TRBJ2-7; 14 bases align to TRBD2. The CDR3 consists of 16 residues. The germline V gene has CDR1 MDHEN and CDR2 SYDVKM. With V trimmed by 5 bases and J by 6 bases, 9 bases remained unmatched. The CDR3 loop is CASSDGTSGRNREQYF. The CDR3 coding sequence is TGTGCCAGCAGTGACGGGACTAGCGGGAGAAACCGCGAGCAGTACTTC.

V gene TRBV13 combines with J gene TRBJ2-3; possible D gene TRBD1, 6 bases. This CDR3 spans 16 amino acids. V lost 5 bases to trimming and J lost 0 bases, with 15 bases between them. Germline assignment: CDR1 PRHDT and CDR2 FYEKMQ (reference sequence). This CDR3 is CASSDRRGPSTDTQYF. The CDR3 nucleotides are TGTGCCAGCAGCGACCGCAGGGGCCCCAGCACAGATACGCAGTATTTT.

The genes are TRBV9 and TRBJ1-3, with 7 bases that match TRBD1. Losses at the gene ends were 4 bases for V and 8 bases for J; bases not matched to a gene: 9. Germline V gene data show CDR1 as SGDLS and CDR2 as YYNGEE. The CDR3 has 14 amino acids. In DNA form, the CDR3 reads TGTGCCAGCAGCCCCGAACAGGGGCGGGACACCATATATTTT. It is translated as CASSPEQGRDTIYF.

The chain couples TRBV6-5 to TRBJ1-2; 9 bases match TRBD1. Germline assignment: CDR1 MNHEY and CDR2 SVGAGI. J lost 4 bases, V lost 7 bases, and 4 bases had no gene match. The CDR3 sequence is 13 residues long. The CDR3 protein is CASTRDRVYGYTF. The CDR3 bases are TGTGCCAGCACCAGGGACAGGGTCTATGGCTACACCTTC.